A single sample gave rise to the 5 T cell receptor beta chains below, sequenced in a study of technical replicates of blood from several donors. Libraries were prepared by immunoSEQ multiplex PCR; TCRdb keeps only in-frame clonotypes and omits some of them. The data contain fewer than 90,000 clones, around 93% of them seen just once; the ten biggest clones take up less than 0.3%. Sequences were obtained from T cells isolated from PBMCs. All receptors come from a human donor in good health.

The rearrangement joins TRBV19 to TRBJ1-3, with D possibly being TRBD1 (5 bases). CDR3 length: 15 amino acids. The V end was cut by 4 bases, the J end by 4 bases, with 14 bases between. Germline V gene sequence: CDR1 LNHDA, CDR2 SQIVND (reference sequence). Written as DNA, the CDR3 is TGTGCCAGTAGTAACTCAGGGCAAGAAGGAAACACCATATATTTT. It specifies CASSNSGQEGNTIYF.

The chain recombines TRBV18 with TRBJ2-7, with 7 nucleotides matching TRBD2. CDR3 length equals 15 residues. J gave up 4 bases and V 3 bases, and 9 bases lay outside the gene matches. Germline CDR1 reads KGHSH; CDR2 reads LQKENI. This CDR3 is CASSPSSGRWYEQYF. The CDR3 DNA sequence: TGTGCCAGCTCACCCTCATCCGGGAGGTGGTACGAGCAGTACTTC.

This chain uses TRBV28 with TRBJ1-5; maybe TRBD1 (6 bases). Germline CDR1 is MDHEN and CDR2 is SYDVKM. Trimming took 1 base from V and 6 from J, leaving 10 bases between them. CDR3 length: 14 amino acids. CDR3 sequence reads: CASSLLDRIQPQHF. As DNA, the CDR3 is TGTGCCAGCAGTTTATTAGACAGGATTCAGCCCCAGCATTTT.

The V gene is TRBV10-3, the J gene TRBJ2-5; a possible D gene is TRBD2 (6 bases). Between the trimmed V and J ends, which lost 8 bases and 1 base, there was a span of 17 bases. The germline V gene encodes CDR1 ENHRY and CDR2 SYGVKD. This CDR3 contains 15 residues. The CDR3 region has the DNA TGTGCCATCGGAGCGGACTACCAGACCCAAGAGACCCAGTACTTC. This translates into CAIGADYQTQETQYF.

This chain uses TRBV28 with TRBJ2-7; tentatively, D is TRBD1 (6 bases). V lost 6 bases and J lost 5, with 11 bases in between. This CDR3 spans 12 amino acids. Germline V gene data show CDR1 as MDHEN and CDR2 as SYDVKM. The CDR3 spells CASSQGNHEQYF. The CDR3 DNA reads as TGTGCCAGCAGCCAGGGGAACCACGAGCAGTACTTC.